These 32 T cell receptor beta chains share one sample of origin, sequenced in a study of a mutant IDH1 vaccine in newly diagnosed glioma. This sample's time point: baseline, week 1 (first vaccination visit). The treatment here: pre-vaccination baseline after standard-of-care therapy. Using immunoSEQ multiplex PCR, the repertoire was profiled, and TCRdb retains in-frame clones only, with some absent. The sample includes 70,000 to 95,000 clones, roughly four fifths of them seen just once. Sequencing used PBMCs, obtained from a glioma patient treated with radiotherapy, temozolomide or both. The receptor source for this set is a middle-aged man with glioma. Some clones in this sample may be carry-over from other donors' samples.

Worth noting for this clone: One end of the junction does not line up with germline, which may come from a read error. CDR3 bases: TGTGCTAGCAGCTTACCCGGGGAAGAGACCCAGTACTTC. Its translation is CASSLPGEETQYF. V gene TRBV7-7 combines with J gene TRBJ2-5; perhaps TRBD2 as D (5 bases). Germline-derived CDR1 and CDR2 are SSHAT and FNYEAQ (reference sequence). This CDR3 comprises 13 residues.

This clone was recorded once. The gene calls are TRBV7-9 and TRBJ2-6; unclear D gene. V lost 1 base to trimming and J lost 1 base, with 5 bases between them. The CDR3 sequence is 15 residues long. Germline assignment: CDR1 SEHNR and CDR2 FQNEAQ (reference sequence). CDR3 sequence reads: CASSLVGSGANVLTF. The CDR3 DNA follows: TGTGCCAGCAGCTTAGTAGGGTCTGGGGCCAACGTCCTGACTTTC.

This clone appeared a few times. This chain joins TRBV6-1 and TRBJ1-1; tentative D call: TRBD1 (5 bases). Germline V CDR1 and CDR2: MNHNS, SASEGT. The CDR3 consists of 12 residues. The V gene lost 5 bases and the J gene lost 8 bases, with 12 bases spanning the gap. CDR3 amino acids: CASSLERGEAFF. DNA for the CDR3: TGTGCCAGCAGTTTAGAGCGGGGGGAAGCTTTCTTT.

J is TRBJ1-1 and V is TRBV6-1; D might be TRBD1 (6 bases). Trimming took off 7 bases at V and 7 bases at J, with 16 bases between the two ends. Germline CDR1 reads MNHNS; CDR2 reads SASEGT. The CDR3 contains 13 residues. DNA of the CDR3: TGTGCCAGCACCTATCTCGGGGACAATGAAGCTTTCTTT. Residues: CASTYLGDNEAFF.

The chain is built from TRBV6-1 and TRBJ1-3; no firm D call. Germline-derived CDR1 and CDR2 are MNHNS and SASEGT. V lost 6 bases and J lost 0, with 12 bases in between. The CDR3 is 15 residues long. The DNA for the CDR3 is TGTGCCAGCAGACAAGAGCCGAGCTCTGGAAACACCATATATTTT. This sequence encodes CASRQEPSSGNTIYF.

The chain joins TRBV5-5 to TRBJ1-4, with D maybe TRBD1 (6 bases). In germline, CDR1 is SGHKS, CDR2 YYEKEE (reference sequence). The CDR3 covers 16 residues. V lost 1 base, J lost 5 bases, and 15 bases lay in between. The chain's CDR3 is CASSLLGMGANEKLFF. The CDR3 DNA sequence: TGTGCCAGCAGCTTGCTAGGAATGGGGGCCAATGAAAAACTGTTTTTT.

This clone occurred once. This sequence joins TRBV2 and TRBJ1-1; weak D call: TRBD1 (5 bases). CDR1 is SNHLY, CDR2 FYNNEI, per germline. Trimming removed 6 bases at V and 3 bases at J, with 20 bases between. The CDR3 covers 16 residues. In nucleotides, the CDR3 is TGTGCCAGCAGACAAAGGTGGGTGGGGGGGGACACTGAAGCTTTCTTT. Translating it yields CASRQRWVGGDTEAFF. The full variable domain, with the rest looked up from reference TRBV2 and TRBJ1-1, is EPEVTQTPSHQVTQMGQEVILRCVPISNHLYFYWYRQILGQKVEFLVSFYNNEISEKSEIFDDQFSVERPDGSNFTLKIRSTKLEDSAMYFCASRQRWVGGDTEAFFGQGTRLTVV.

This chain uses TRBV2 with TRBJ2-3; D perhaps matches TRBD1 (6 bases). CDR3 length: 13 residues. Germline-derived CDR1 and CDR2 are SNHLY and FYNNEI. V lost 10 bases and J 3 bases, leaving 14 bases between the germline ends. CDR3 nucleotides: TGTGCCACCACAGGGACGGAGACAGATACGCAGTATTTT. The encoded protein is CATTGTETDTQYF.

This chain links TRBV7-9 with TRBJ2-7, with D perhaps matching TRBD2 (6 bases). Per the germline V gene, CDR1 is SEHNR and CDR2 is FQNEAQ (reference sequence). Trimming left V 4 bases short and J 3 bases short, with 16 bases between. This CDR3 is built from 15 residues. The CDR3 is CASSSGGTHNYEQYF. CDR3 sequence (DNA): TGTGCCAGCAGCTCCGGGGGTACGCATAACTACGAGCAGTACTTC.

V gene TRBV29-1 combines with J gene TRBJ1-4; D is unresolved. The V gene lost 0 bases and the J gene lost 7 bases, with 12 bases spanning the gap. CDR1 and CDR2 (germline): SQVTM, ANQGSEA. The CDR3 is 14 amino acids. As DNA, the CDR3 is TGCAGCGTTGAAGATCCTGCTGGGAGTGAAAAACTGTTTTTT. The encoded protein is CSVEDPAGSEKLFF. Drawing the rest from reference TRBV29-1 and TRBJ1-4, the complete variable domain is SAVISQKPSRDICQRGTSLTIQCQVDSQVTMMFWYRQQPGQSLTLIATANQGSEATYESGFVIDKFPISRPNLTFSTLTVSNMSPEDSSIYLCSVEDPAGSEKLFFGSGTQLSVL.

This chain uses TRBV5-3 with TRBJ1-2; perhaps TRBD1 as D (6 bases). TRBV5-3 is flagged as an ORF with uncertain function. The V end lost 0 bases, the J end lost 7 bases, and 7 bases lay between the germline ends. This CDR3 region has 12 residues. The CDR3 here is CARSLGGGGYTF. The CDR3 DNA follows: TGTGCCAGAAGCTTGGGAGGGGGTGGCTACACCTTC.

This clone came up a few times. This chain links TRBV11-3 with TRBJ1-1; D perhaps matches TRBD1 (5 bases). CDR3 length: 14 residues. The V end lost 5 bases, the J end lost 6 bases, and 16 bases lay between the germline ends. Germline CDR1 reads SGHNT; CDR2 reads YENEEA. CDR3 residues: CASSPSGWGSEAFF. The DNA of the CDR3 is TGTGCCAGCAGCCCCTCGGGGTGGGGGTCTGAAGCTTTCTTT. The full variable domain, in which reference TRBV11-3 and TRBJ1-1 provide the parts outside the CDR3, is EAGVVQSPRYKIIEKKQPVAFWCNPISGHNTLYWYLQNLGQGPELLIRYENEEAVDDSQLPKDRFSAERLKGVDSTLKIQPAELGDSAVYLCASSPSGWGSEAFFGQGTRLTVV.

This clone was recorded a few times. The chain employs TRBV2 and TRBJ2-7; weak D call: TRBD1 (5 bases). From germline, CDR1 is SNHLY and CDR2 FYNNEI. The CDR3 is made up of 12 amino acids. The V gene lost 5 bases and the J gene lost 1 base, with 6 bases spanning the gap. As DNA, the CDR3 is TGTGCCAGCAGTAGGGGATCCTACGAGCAGTACTTC. The encoded protein is CASSRGSYEQYF.

This clone was counted a single time. The J gene is TRBJ2-7, the V gene TRBV5-1; 11 nucleotides line up with TRBD1. V dropped 4 bases and J dropped 5; count of bases not matched to a gene: 5. Germline assignment: CDR1 SGHRS and CDR2 YFSETQ. CDR3 length equals 14 residues. CDR3 sequence: CASSTGQGADEQYF. The CDR3 region has the DNA TGCGCCAGCAGCACCGGACAGGGGGCCGACGAGCAGTACTTC.

V gene TRBV6-5 combines with J gene TRBJ2-3, with 11 bases aligning to TRBD1. Germline CDR1 is MNHEY and CDR2 is SVGAGI. Trimming took 6 bases from V and 7 from J; bases not matched to a gene: 9. There are 15 residues in the CDR3. This CDR3 reads CASSAGTGGRNTQYF. The CDR3 DNA sequence: TGTGCCAGCAGCGCCGGGACAGGGGGTAGAAATACGCAGTATTTT.

There are a few counts of this clone. V gene TRBV27 combines with J gene TRBJ1-5, with TRBD1 as a possible D gene (5 bases). This CDR3 spans 15 amino acids. Germline V gene lookup returns CDR1 MNHEY and CDR2 SMNVEV (reference sequence). V lost 1 base and J lost 0, with 7 bases in between. CDR3 sequence: CASSLWGDSNQPQHF. For the CDR3, the DNA is TGTGCCAGCAGTTTATGGGGGGATAGCAATCAGCCCCAGCATTTT.

The rearrangement uses TRBV30 and TRBJ1-6; D is unclear. This CDR3 has 14 amino acids. Germline CDR1 reads GTSNPN; CDR2 reads SVGIG (reference sequence). Trimming pared 6 bases from V and 10 bases from J, leaving 19 bases between. CDR3 loop: CACLPVRLRSPLHF. The DNA of the CDR3 is TGTGCCTGCCTACCGGTCAGGTTGCGGTCACCCCTCCACTTT.

This clone was found a few times. The CDR3 DNA follows: TGTGCCAGCAGTTCTCGTTACTTAGCAGGGGAGCTGTTTTTT. Its translation is CASSSRYLAGELFF. V gene TRBV6-7 combines with J gene TRBJ2-2; no firm D call. TRBV6-7 is known as an ORF, though its function is uncertain. This CDR3 is built from 14 residues. Between the trimmed V and J ends, which lost 4 bases and 8 bases, there was a span of 14 bases.

This clone was found a few times. V is TRBV5-1 and J is TRBJ1-2, with D perhaps matching TRBD1 (6 bases). The CDR3 totals 13 residues. Deletions cut 3 bases from V and 2 bases from J, with 8 bases between. Germline values: CDR1 SGHRS, CDR2 YFSETQ. The CDR3 loop is CASSSQGNYGYTF. Here the CDR3 DNA reads TGCGCCAGCAGCTCCCAGGGGAACTATGGCTACACCTTC. Looking up the rest from reference TRBV5-1 and TRBJ1-2 gives the full variable domain: KAGVTQTPRYLIKTRGQQVTLSCSPISGHRSVSWYQQTPGQGLQFLFEYFSETQRNKGNFPGRFSGRQFSNSRSEMNVSTLELGDSALYLCASSSQGNYGYTFGSGTRLTVV.

The rearrangement joins TRBV5-8 to TRBJ1-1, with D uncertain. The germline CDR1 and CDR2 sequences are SGHTS and YDEGEE. V lost 5 bases and J 0 bases, leaving 8 bases between the germline ends. The CDR3 has 13 amino acids. This CDR3 is CASSWDMNTEAFF. The CDR3 DNA sequence: TGTGCCAGCAGTTGGGATATGAACACTGAAGCTTTCTTT.

The rearrangement uses TRBV4-1 and TRBJ2-1; 14 nucleotides agree with TRBD2. J lost 6 bases, V lost 5 bases, and 6 bases had no gene match. CDR3 length equals 16 residues. Germline V gene lookup returns CDR1 MGHRA and CDR2 YSYEKL. The CDR3 nucleotides read TGCGCCAGCAGCTTCCAGACTAGCGGGGGGGTCAATGAGCAGTTCTTC. Encoded protein: CASSFQTSGGVNEQFF.

The gene calls are TRBV21-1 and TRBJ1-1. TRBV21-1 is a pseudogene. This CDR3 is 13 amino acids long. CDR3 protein: CASSTVRGAEAFF. CDR3 coding DNA: TGTGCCAGCAGCACCGTTAGGGGGGCTGAAGCTTTCTTT.

This clone was observed a few times. This chain connects TRBV6-5 to TRBJ1-2, with 9 bases identical to TRBD1. This CDR3 is built from 15 residues. Germline CDR1 reads MNHEY; CDR2 reads SVGAGI. V shed 5 bases and J 1 base; nucleotides not matched to a gene: 5. The CDR3 DNA is TGTGCCAGCAGTCTTGGACAGGGGTTTAACTATGGCTACACCTTC. Translated: CASSLGQGFNYGYTF.

The chain links TRBV27 to TRBJ1-6; D is uncertain. This CDR3 is built from 12 residues. Trimming removed 8 bases at V and 9 bases at J, with 11 bases between. Per germline, CDR1 MNHEY and CDR2 SMNVEV (reference sequence). The CDR3 DNA is TGTGCCAGCCGGTTGGGAGGTTCACCCCTCCACTTT. Translating it yields CASRLGGSPLHF.

The V and J genes are TRBV6-5 and TRBJ2-5, with D possibly being TRBD1 (6 bases). Germline CDR1 is MNHEY and CDR2 is SVGAGI. The V end lost 0 bases, the J end lost 0 bases, and 11 bases lay between the germline ends. This CDR3 spans 16 amino acids. This chain's CDR3 is CASSYSSGADQETQYF. In DNA form, the CDR3 reads TGTGCCAGCAGTTACTCTTCAGGGGCCGACCAAGAGACCCAGTACTTC.

The chain is built from TRBV5-6 and TRBJ2-5; TRBD1 agrees at 8 bases. The CDR3 spans 14 residues. V dropped 4 bases and J dropped 4; count of bases not matched to a gene: 6. Germline V gives CDR1 SGHDT, CDR2 YYEEEE. The CDR3 loop reads CASSRTGTGETQYF. The DNA of the CDR3 is TGTGCCAGCAGCCGGACAGGGACGGGAGAGACCCAGTACTTC. Drawing the rest from reference TRBV5-6 and TRBJ2-5, the complete variable domain is DAGVTQSPTHLIKTRGQQVTLRCSPKSGHDTVSWYQQALGQGPQFIFQYYEEEERQRGNFPDRFSGHQFPNYSSELNVNALLLGDSALYLCASSRTGTGETQYFGPGTRLLVL.

This chain connects TRBV29-1 to TRBJ2-2, with a tentative D call TRBD2 (6 bases). Trimming shortened V by 3 bases and J by 1 base, and 12 bases separated the two germline ends. Per germline, CDR1 SQVTM and CDR2 ANQGSEA. The length of the CDR3 is 15 residues. The chain's CDR3 is CSVEELAQNTGELFF. CDR3 coding DNA: TGCAGCGTTGAGGAACTAGCCCAGAACACCGGGGAGCTGTTTTTT.

V usage is TRBV13 and J usage is TRBJ2-7; TRBD2 aligns across 9 bases. The CDR3 covers 15 residues. Germline-derived CDR1 and CDR2 are PRHDT and FYEKMQ (reference sequence). Trimming cost V 4 bases and J 4 bases; bases outside gene matches: 8. Here the CDR3 DNA reads TGTGCCAGCAGCTACACCGGGACTAGCACTTACGAGCAGTACTTC. Its protein is CASSYTGTSTYEQYF.

This clone appeared a single time. The V gene is TRBV5-1, the J gene TRBJ2-7; D is possibly TRBD1 (6 bases). The CDR3 is made up of 15 amino acids. V was pared by 3 bases and J by 3 bases, with 16 bases between. Germline assignment: CDR1 SGHRS and CDR2 YFSETQ. The CDR3 sequence: CASSSGQMPIYEQYF. CDR3 sequence (DNA): TGCGCCAGCAGCTCCGGACAGATGCCGATCTACGAGCAGTACTTC. Complete variable domain (other parts from reference TRBV5-1 and TRBJ2-7): KAGVTQTPRYLIKTRGQQVTLSCSPISGHRSVSWYQQTPGQGLQFLFEYFSETQRNKGNFPGRFSGRQFSNSRSEMNVSTLELGDSALYLCASSSGQMPIYEQYFGPGTRLTVT.

The genes are TRBV2 and TRBJ1-6; 7 nucleotides line up with TRBD1. J gave up 5 bases and V 8 bases, and 9 bases lay outside the gene matches. The CDR3 loop spans 15 amino acids. In germline, CDR1 is SNHLY, CDR2 FYNNEI. The CDR3 sequence is CASSARDRNNSPLHF. In DNA form, the CDR3 reads TGTGCCAGCTCAGCCCGGGACAGAAATAATTCACCCCTCCACTTT.

The chain combines TRBV13 with TRBJ2-1; D may be TRBD1 or TRBD2 (6 bases each). Trimming removed 1 base from V and 7 bases from J, with 14 bases in between. The CDR3 totals 15 residues. Looked up from germline, CDR1 is PRHDT and CDR2 is FYEKMQ (reference sequence). This CDR3 is CASSLVRGARNEQFF. As DNA, the CDR3 is TGTGCCAGCAGCTTAGTAAGGGGGGCGCGAAATGAGCAGTTCTTC.

V and J are TRBV10-3 and TRBJ2-7; 7 bases agree with TRBD1. V lost 2 bases, J lost 3 bases, and 1 base stayed unmatched. The CDR3 is 13 amino acids. Germline CDR1 is ENHRY and CDR2 is SYGVKD. CDR3 DNA: TGTGCCATCAGTGAGGGGACAGTCTACGAGCAGTACTTC. Translated, it gives CAISEGTVYEQYF.